This is a list of T cell receptor beta chains from one sample in a study of blood T cell repertoires in COVID-19. Data came from immunoSEQ multiplex PCR; TCRdb stores just in-frame clones and leaves some out. The sample yields 100,000 or so clones, 81% seen once. The sample consisted of peripheral blood. The receptors stem from an older woman with acute or convalescent COVID-19. The CDR3 runs from the conserved cysteine through the conserved F or W. The D gene is left open where the match is weak. Clone sizes are given selectively: once, few, many, or a class where the clone is expanded.

V gene,D gene,clone size,J gene,CDR3 length,CDR3 DNA,CDR3 protein
TRBV20-1,.,.,TRBJ2-1,11,TGCAGTGCTAGAGGCGACAATGAGCAGTTCTTC,CSARGDNEQFF
TRBV10-3,TRBD2,.,TRBJ2-1,17,TGTGCCATCAGTGAGAGGGCTAGCGGGGACTTCGGCAATGAGCAGTTCTTC,CAISERASGDFGNEQFF
TRBV28,.,.,TRBJ1-6,14,TGTGCCAGCAGGCCAAGCGGGTACGATTCACCCCTCCACTTT,CASRPSGYDSPLHF
TRBV27,.,.,TRBJ1-2,16,TGTGCCAGCAGTTTATCGGCCCGCAGGGAGGGCTATGGCTACACCTTC,CASSLSARREGYGYTF
TRBV30,.,.,TRBJ1-5,14,TGTGCCTGGAGTGTACAGATCAGCAATCAGCCCCAGCATTTT,CAWSVQISNQPQHF
TRBV19,.,.,TRBJ2-3,14,TGTGCCAGTACCGGAGCGGCCGGTGGAGATACGCAGTATTTT,CASTGAAGGDTQYF
TRBV24-1,TRBD1,.,TRBJ2-2,14,TGTGCCACCAGTACCAGGGGGCTAGCCGGGGAGCTGTTTTTT,CATSTRGLAGELFF
TRBV28,.,.,TRBJ2-7,14,TGTGCCAGCAGTTGGCGGACAGCCTCCTACGAGCAGTACTTC,CASSWRTASYEQYF
TRBV19,.,.,TRBJ1-2,14,TGTGCCAGTAGTATCGAGGGCCTGGGGTATGGCTACACCTTC,CASSIEGLGYGYTF
TRBV7-2,.,.,TRBJ2-7,15,TGTGCCAGCAGCTTTAATCCGGGTTTCTCCTACGAGCAGTACTTC,CASSFNPGFSYEQYF
TRBV6-5,.,.,TRBJ2-2,12,TGTGCCAGCAGCCTCCGGGCCGGGGAGCTGTTTTTT,CASSLRAGELFF
TRBV4-1,TRBD1,.,TRBJ1-2,17,TGCGCCAGCAGCCAAGATAGTGGCCAGGGGGCAGGCTATGGCTACACCTTC,CASSQDSGQGAGYGYTF
TRBV7-9,.,.,TRBJ2-4,12,TGTGCCAGCAGCTTAGAGACACACATTCAGTACTTC,CASSLETHIQYF
TRBV24-1,.,.,TRBJ2-2,15,TGTGCCACCCAGTCGGGGAGGCGTCCTACCGGGGAGCTGTTTTTT,CATQSGRRPTGELFF
TRBV6-5,.,.,TRBJ1-5,15,TGTGCCAGCAACACCGACACGGGAGGGGATCAGCCCCAGCATTTT,CASNTDTGGDQPQHF
TRBV7-8,.,.,TRBJ1-4,17,TGTGCCAGCAGCCCTACGAGGCGGACGAGGGCTAATGAAAAACTGTTTTTT,CASSPTRRTRANEKLFF
TRBV11-2,.,.,TRBJ2-7,12,TGTGCCAGCAGCTTAGCAACCTACGAGCAGTACTTC,CASSLATYEQYF
TRBV11-1,.,.,TRBJ2-7,13,TGTGCCAGCAGCTTAGGAGGAAGGTACGAGCAGTACTTC,CASSLGGRYEQYF
TRBV28,.,few,TRBJ1-6,16,TGTGCCAGCAGTTTACCGGTCGGGGGTTATAATTCACCCCTCCACTTT,CASSLPVGGYNSPLHF
TRBV29-1,.,few,TRBJ2-1,14,TGCAGCGTTGAAGAATATCTGACTACTAATGAGCAGTTCTTC,CSVEEYLTTNEQFF
TRBV2,.,.,TRBJ2-7,12,TGTGCCAGCAGGGCTAGGTTTGGCGAGCAGTACTTC,CASRARFGEQYF
TRBV2,.,.,TRBJ2-5,13,TGTGCCAGCAGTTTAAACAGCCCGGAGACCCAGTACTTC,CASSLNSPETQYF
TRBV4-1,.,.,TRBJ1-3,15,TGCGCCAGCAGCCGCCAAATGGGGCCTGGAAACACCATATATTTT,CASSRQMGPGNTIYF
TRBV9,TRBD2,few,TRBJ2-3,14,TGTGCCAGCAGCGGGGGGACTAGGACAGATACGCAGTATTTT,CASSGGTRTDTQYF
TRBV5-6,.,.,TRBJ2-7,15,TGTGCCAGCAGCTTGTTGGGGCCAGCCTTCTACGAGCAGTACTTC,CASSLLGPAFYEQYF
TRBV21-1,.,.,TRBJ1-1,16,TGTGCCAGCAGCAAACTAGCGGACAGGGCGAACACTGAAGCTTTCTTT,CASSKLADRANTEAFF
TRBV11-2,.,.,TRBJ2-1,15,TGTGCCAGCAGCCCAATCTTGAGCTCCTACAATGAGCAGTTCTTC,CASSPILSSYNEQFF
TRBV2,.,.,TRBJ2-5,11,TGTGCCAGTTCTAGTGGGGAGACCCAGTACTTC,CASSSGETQYF
TRBV30,.,.,TRBJ2-5,11,TGTGCCTGGAGTGTTCGGGAGACCCAGTACTTC,CAWSVRETQYF
TRBV6-2/TRBV6-3,.,.,TRBJ2-7,16,TGTGCCAGCAGTTTCCCTCGAAGAAACACAAACTACGAGCAGTACTTC,CASSFPRRNTNYEQYF
TRBV6-5,.,once,TRBJ1-4,13,TGTGCCAGCAGTTACCTGGGGGGTGAAAAACTGTTTTTT,CASSYLGGEKLFF
TRBV7-2,.,.,TRBJ1-3,15,TGTGCCAGCAGCCCGGGGGGGACGACTGGAAACACCATATATTTT,CASSPGGTTGNTIYF
TRBV12-3/TRBV12-4,.,.,TRBJ2-7,13,TGTGCCAGCGGAAGAGGGATGAGCTACGAGCAGTACTTC,CASGRGMSYEQYF
TRBV18,.,once,TRBJ2-5,15,TGTGCCAGCTCACCTAGGGACAATGCGCAAGAGACCCAGTACTTC,CASSPRDNAQETQYF
TRBV19,.,once,TRBJ1-4,17,TGTGCCAGTAGCTCTACGACAGACACCAGAACTAATGAAAAACTGTTTTTT,CASSSTTDTRTNEKLFF
TRBV11-2,TRBD2,.,TRBJ2-3,17,TGTGCCAGCAGCCCAGGACTAGCGGGGGAACCCACAGATACGCAGTATTTT,CASSPGLAGEPTDTQYF
TRBV11-2,TRBD1,few,TRBJ1-3,13,TGTGCCAGCAGACAGGGACAGGGCTCCACCATATATTTT,CASRQGQGSTIYF
TRBV6-6,.,once,TRBJ1-4,13,TGTGCCAGCACGGGTGCAACTAATGAAAAACTGTTTTTT,CASTGATNEKLFF
TRBV30,TRBD1,.,TRBJ1-1,16,TGTGCCTGGAGGGGGTACAGGGGGCATAGTGATACTGAAGCTTTCTTT,CAWRGYRGHSDTEAFF
TRBV6-2/TRBV6-3,.,.,TRBJ2-1,16,TGTGCCAGCAGTTACTCGCAGGTTAGCTCCTACAATGAGCAGTTCTTC,CASSYSQVSSYNEQFF
TRBV15,TRBD1,.,TRBJ1-2,14,TGTGCCACCAGCAGGGACAGGGTTAACTATGGCTACACCTTC,CATSRDRVNYGYTF
TRBV6-2/TRBV6-3,.,.,TRBJ2-1,14,TGTGCCAGCAGTTACTCCGTTTATCTCAATGAGCAGTTCTTC,CASSYSVYLNEQFF
TRBV5-5,.,few,TRBJ2-1,16,TGTGCCAGCAGCCCCCTAGCGTGGCACTCCTACAATGAGCAGTTCTTC,CASSPLAWHSYNEQFF